These T cell receptor beta chains were read from a single sample in a study of blood T cell repertoires in COVID-19. This table comes from immunoSEQ multiplex PCR, and its TCRdb copy is limited to in-frame clones, with some not included. There are 150,000 or so clones in the sample; approximately 80% occur only once, and approximately 10% lies in the top ten. The sample taken for sequencing was PBMCs or T cells enriched from blood (not recorded which). The receptor set was obtained from a man in his fifties or sixties who had recovered from COVID-19. Each CDR3 is given with its conserved first and last residue. A D gene is named only where the DNA matches it firmly. Rows give clone size only sometimes, using once, few, many, or a class for an expanded clone.

V gene	clone size	D gene	J gene	CDR3 DNA	CDR3 protein
TRBV3-1/TRBV3-2	-	TRBD2	TRBJ2-7	TGTGCCAGCAGCCATGAGAGCGGGGGGACCTACGAGCAGTACTTC	CASSHESGGTYEQYF
TRBV29-1	once	-	TRBJ1-2	TGCAGCGTGGGGGGGAGGTATGGCTACACCTTC	CSVGGRYGYTF
TRBV28	few	TRBD1	TRBJ1-1	TGTGCCAGCAGTTTATCAGGACAGGAGAAGGTGAACACTGAAGCTTTCTTT	CASSLSGQEKVNTEAFF
TRBV14	-	-	TRBJ1-4	TGTGCCAGCAGCCAGTTGGGGGGACGAAATGAAAAACTGTTTTTT	CASSQLGGRNEKLFF
TRBV20-1	-	-	TRBJ2-7	TGCAGTGCCGAAGAGTCTAATGAGCAGTACTTC	CSAEESNEQYF
TRBV10-3	-	TRBD2	TRBJ2-1	TGTGCCATCAGTGAGTCCCCGGGACTAGCGGAGACTAGCTCCTACAATGAGCAGTTCTTC	CAISESPGLAETSSYNEQFF
TRBV6-1	-	-	TRBJ2-2	TGTGCCAGCAGTGAAAGGGGGAGGGCCGTCGGGGAGCTGTTTTTT	CASSERGRAVGELFF
TRBV6-6	-	-	TRBJ1-1	TGTGCCAGCAACCCTTTCCAGGCTGTTTCCCGTGAAGCTTTCTTT	CASNPFQAVSREAFF
TRBV28	-	-	TRBJ1-2	TGTGCCAGCAGCTCCCTAGGGGGGGTGGGAGGCTACACCTTC	CASSSLGGVGGYTF
TRBV27	once	TRBD2	TRBJ2-1	TGTGCCAGCAGTGGACTAGCGGGGGGGGCGCTTGAGCAGTTCTTC	CASSGLAGGALEQFF
TRBV25-1	-	TRBD1	TRBJ2-7	TGTGCCAGCAGCCAGACAGGGCACTACGAGCAGTACTTC	CASSQTGHYEQYF
TRBV28	-	-	TRBJ1-1	TGTGCCAGCAGTTTACCACAAGACACTGAAGCTTTCTTT	CASSLPQDTEAFF
TRBV7-2	few	TRBD1	TRBJ1-4	TGTGCCAGCAGCGGAGGTCGGGACAGGGTCGGATTTGAAAAACTGTTTTTT	CASSGGRDRVGFEKLFF
TRBV3-1/TRBV3-2	-	-	TRBJ2-7	TGTGCCAGCAACCAGGGGGGGAACGAGCAGTACTTC	CASNQGGNEQYF
TRBV6-2/TRBV6-3	-	-	TRBJ1-1	TGTGCCAGCAGTCTCCTGGGGGCTGGGAACACTGAAGCTTTCTTT	CASSLLGAGNTEAFF
TRBV3-1/TRBV3-2	-	TRBD2	TRBJ2-5	TGTGCCAGCACCCACCGGGAGGGGACCCAGTACTTC	CASTHREGTQYF
TRBV6-1	-	-	TRBJ2-6	TGTGCCAGCAGTGGTGCGGGTCTCTCTGGGGCCAACGTCCTGACTTTC	CASSGAGLSGANVLTF
TRBV5-1	-	-	TRBJ2-5	TGCGCCAGCACGGAAAACGCGGGAAGAGAGACCCAGTACTTC	CASTENAGRETQYF
TRBV4-1	-	TRBD1	TRBJ1-1	TGCGCCAGCAGCCAAGGGGGGACAGGGGACACTGAAGCTTTCTTT	CASSQGGTGDTEAFF
TRBV29-1	few	-	TRBJ2-2	TGCAGCGCGGTGGGGCAGGGATCCACCGGGGAGCTGTTTTTT	CSAVGQGSTGELFF
TRBV7-9	once	-	TRBJ2-3	TGTGCCAGCAGCCCGAGATCTGCAGATACGCAGTATTTT	CASSPRSADTQYF
TRBV12-5	-	-	TRBJ2-2	TGTGCTAGTGGTTTGGGGGCGCGTACCGGGGAGCTGTTTTTT	CASGLGARTGELFF
TRBV3-1/TRBV3-2	-	-	TRBJ1-6	TGTGCCAGCAGCCCCCGGGGGGGGCAAAATAATTCACCCCTCCACTTT	CASSPRGGQNNSPLHF
TRBV28	-	-	TRBJ1-2	TGTGCCAGCAGTTTAACAGGGACCTATGGCTACACCTTC	CASSLTGTYGYTF
TRBV19	-	-	TRBJ1-3	TGTGCCAGTATGTTGGCATTCCTCTCTGGAAACACCATATATTTT	CASMLAFLSGNTIYF
TRBV5-4	few	-	TRBJ1-3	TGTGCCAGCAGCATAGACAGGAGCTCTGGAAACACCATATATTTT	CASSIDRSSGNTIYF
TRBV6-5	-	-	TRBJ1-2	TGTGCCAGCAGTTACTCGGACAGTATCTATGGCTACACCTTC	CASSYSDSIYGYTF
TRBV6-6	few	-	TRBJ1-5	TGTGCCAGCAGTTCGACAGTCGGTAATCAGCCCCAGCATTTT	CASSSTVGNQPQHF
TRBV6-2/TRBV6-3	-	TRBD1	TRBJ2-2	TGTGCCAGCAGCCACAGACAGGGGACCGGGGAGCTGTTTTTT	CASSHRQGTGELFF
TRBV15	-	TRBD1	TRBJ1-3	TGTGCCACCAGCAGAGGCGGGACAGGGCATTACACCATATATTTT	CATSRGGTGHYTIYF
TRBV7-2	-	-	TRBJ2-2	TGTGCCAGCAGCATATCCGGGACCGGGGAGCTGTTTTTT	CASSISGTGELFF
TRBV29-1	-	TRBD1	TRBJ1-2	TGCAGCGCTGGGGACAGGGGGCTGAATGGCTACACCTTC	CSAGDRGLNGYTF
TRBV19	-	TRBD1	TRBJ1-1	TGTGCCAGTAGTGTCCTGGACAGGGTGAACACTGAAGCTTTCTTT	CASSVLDRVNTEAFF
TRBV7-9	-	-	TRBJ1-5	TGTGCCAGCAGCCCCACAGGGAGCAATCAGCCCCAGCATTTT	CASSPTGSNQPQHF
TRBV19	-	-	TRBJ2-3	TGTGCCAGTAGTATTGGCCAGGCCACAGATACGCAGTATTTT	CASSIGQATDTQYF
TRBV10-3	once	TRBD2	TRBJ2-7	TGTGCCATCAGGACTAGCGGGAGTAACTTTTACGAGCAGTACTTC	CAIRTSGSNFYEQYF
TRBV3-1/TRBV3-2	few	TRBD1	TRBJ1-2	TGTGCCAGCAGCCAAGTGGGGGACAGGGGAAGACGGGGCTACACCTTC	CASSQVGDRGRRGYTF